This TCR beta chain appears in the sequencing data of a study of CD8+CD57+ T cells in acquired aplastic anemia. Patients selected for sequencing had displayed CD8+CD57+ cell expansion by flow cytometry. Details on this clonotype: The antigen is undetermined.

The use of genomic DNA as template underpinned the TCR beta VDJ and CDR3 profiling. TCRdb reanalysed the reads using MiXCR and keeps one entry per CDR3 protein. The sample carries 150,000 to 200,000 distinct CDR3 sequences, 40% to 50% recorded once. The study's findings and limits: Fewer than 35 sequences, all CD8+ CDR3, were shared between patients and controls.

Trimming left V 6 bases short and J 8 bases short, with 8 bases between. This CDR3 comprises 12 residues. The clonotype originates from a human donor with aplastic anemia. The chain recombines TRBV12-3 or TRBV12-4 with TRBJ1-6; perhaps TRBD1 as D (5 bases). The specimen was sorted CD4+, CD8+, or CD8+CD57+ T cells (not recorded which) from PBMCs. The CDR3 DNA reads as TGTGCCAGCAGGGTCAGGGATTCACCCCTCCACTTT. Protein product: CASRVRDSPLHF.